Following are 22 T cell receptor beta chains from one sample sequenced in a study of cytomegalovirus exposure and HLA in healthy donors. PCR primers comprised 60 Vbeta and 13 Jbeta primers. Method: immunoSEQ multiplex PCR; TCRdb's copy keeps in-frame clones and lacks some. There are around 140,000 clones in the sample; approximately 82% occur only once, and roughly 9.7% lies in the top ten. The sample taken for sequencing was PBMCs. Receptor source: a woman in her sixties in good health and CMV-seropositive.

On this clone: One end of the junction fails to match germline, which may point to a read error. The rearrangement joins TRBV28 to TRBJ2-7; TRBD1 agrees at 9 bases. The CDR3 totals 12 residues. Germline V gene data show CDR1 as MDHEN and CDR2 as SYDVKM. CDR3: CASSTMRDRVLF. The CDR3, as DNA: TGTGCCAGCAGTACCATGAGGGACAGGGTACTGTTC.

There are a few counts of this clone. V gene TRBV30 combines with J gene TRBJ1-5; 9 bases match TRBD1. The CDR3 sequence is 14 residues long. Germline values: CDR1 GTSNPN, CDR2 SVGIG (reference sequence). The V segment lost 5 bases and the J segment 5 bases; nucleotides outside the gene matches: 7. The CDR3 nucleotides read TGTGCCTGGGCTCCGGGACAGGGCTATCAGCCCCAGCATTTT. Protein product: CAWAPGQGYQPQHF.

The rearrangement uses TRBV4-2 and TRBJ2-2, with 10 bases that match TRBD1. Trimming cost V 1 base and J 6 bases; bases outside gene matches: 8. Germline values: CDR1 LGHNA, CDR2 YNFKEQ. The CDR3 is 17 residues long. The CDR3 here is CASSQGRQGARSGELFF. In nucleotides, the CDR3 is TGTGCCAGCAGCCAAGGGCGACAGGGGGCGCGCTCCGGGGAGCTGTTTTTT.

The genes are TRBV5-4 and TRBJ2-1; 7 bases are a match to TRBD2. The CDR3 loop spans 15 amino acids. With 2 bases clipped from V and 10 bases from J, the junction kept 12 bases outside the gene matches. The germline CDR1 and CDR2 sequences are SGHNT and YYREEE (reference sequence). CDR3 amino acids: CASSFGGAGSGEQFF. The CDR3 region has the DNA TGTGCCAGCAGCTTCGGGGGAGCGGGATCTGGGGAGCAGTTCTTC.

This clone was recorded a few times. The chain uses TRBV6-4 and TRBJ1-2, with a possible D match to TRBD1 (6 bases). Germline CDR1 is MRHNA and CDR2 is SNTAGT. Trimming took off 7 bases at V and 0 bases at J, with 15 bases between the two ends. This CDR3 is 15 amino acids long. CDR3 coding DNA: TGTGCCAGCAAAGTCGAGGACAGAGCTAACTATGGCTACACCTTC. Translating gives CASKVEDRANYGYTF.

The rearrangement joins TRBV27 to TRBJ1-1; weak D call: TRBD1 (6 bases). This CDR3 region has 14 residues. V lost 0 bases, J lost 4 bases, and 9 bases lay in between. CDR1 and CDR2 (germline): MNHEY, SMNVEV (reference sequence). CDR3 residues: CASSLSAGATEAFF. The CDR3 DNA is TGTGCCAGCAGTTTATCTGCAGGGGCCACTGAAGCTTTCTTT.

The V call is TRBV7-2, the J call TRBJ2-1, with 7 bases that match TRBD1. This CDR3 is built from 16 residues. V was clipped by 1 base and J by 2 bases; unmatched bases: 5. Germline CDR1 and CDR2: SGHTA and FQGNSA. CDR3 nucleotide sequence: TGTGCCAGCAGCTTAGAAGGGACAGCTACCTACAATGAGCAGTTCTTC. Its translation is CASSLEGTATYNEQFF.

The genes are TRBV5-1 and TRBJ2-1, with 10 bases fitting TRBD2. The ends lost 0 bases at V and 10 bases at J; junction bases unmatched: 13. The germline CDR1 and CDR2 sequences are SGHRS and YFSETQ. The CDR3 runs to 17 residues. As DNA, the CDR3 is TGCGCCAGCAGCTTGGCAGCGGGGGTGGGGACTAGCGAAGAGCAGTTCTTC. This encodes CASSLAAGVGTSEEQFF.

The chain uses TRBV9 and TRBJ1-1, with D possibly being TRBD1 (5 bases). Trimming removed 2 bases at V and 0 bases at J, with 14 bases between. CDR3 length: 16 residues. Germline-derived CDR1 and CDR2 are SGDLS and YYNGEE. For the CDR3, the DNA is TGTGCCAGCAGCGTCCAGCGGGACGCCTTGAACACTGAAGCTTTCTTT. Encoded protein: CASSVQRDALNTEAFF.

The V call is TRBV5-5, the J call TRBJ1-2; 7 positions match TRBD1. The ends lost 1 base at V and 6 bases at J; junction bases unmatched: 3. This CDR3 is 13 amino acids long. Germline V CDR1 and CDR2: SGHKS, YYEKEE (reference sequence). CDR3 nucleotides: TGTGCCAGCAGCTTGACAGGGGCCCATGGCTACACCTTC. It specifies CASSLTGAHGYTF.

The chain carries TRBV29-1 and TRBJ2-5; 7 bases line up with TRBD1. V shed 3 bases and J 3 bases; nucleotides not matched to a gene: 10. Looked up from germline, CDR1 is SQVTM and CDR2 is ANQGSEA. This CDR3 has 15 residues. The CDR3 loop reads CSVDGTETKEETQYF. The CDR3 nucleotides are TGCAGCGTTGACGGGACAGAGACCAAAGAAGAGACCCAGTACTTC.

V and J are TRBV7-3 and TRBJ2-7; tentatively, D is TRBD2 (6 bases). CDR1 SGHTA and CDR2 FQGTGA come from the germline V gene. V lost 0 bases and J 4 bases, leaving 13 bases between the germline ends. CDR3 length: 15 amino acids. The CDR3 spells CASSLTGGAMYEQYF. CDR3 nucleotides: TGTGCCAGCAGCTTAACGGGCGGGGCAATGTACGAGCAGTACTTC.

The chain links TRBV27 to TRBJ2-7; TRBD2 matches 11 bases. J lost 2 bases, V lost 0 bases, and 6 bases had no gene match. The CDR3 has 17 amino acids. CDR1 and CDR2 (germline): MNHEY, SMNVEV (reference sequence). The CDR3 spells CASSLSQTSGTPYEQYF. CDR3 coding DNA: TGTGCCAGCAGTTTATCACAGACTAGCGGGACCCCCTACGAGCAGTACTTC.

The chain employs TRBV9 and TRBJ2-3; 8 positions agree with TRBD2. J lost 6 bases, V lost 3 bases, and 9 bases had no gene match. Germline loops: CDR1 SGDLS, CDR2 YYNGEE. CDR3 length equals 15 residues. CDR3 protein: CASSDGPREGDTQYF. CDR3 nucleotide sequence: TGTGCCAGCAGCGACGGTCCACGGGAGGGGGATACGCAGTATTTT.

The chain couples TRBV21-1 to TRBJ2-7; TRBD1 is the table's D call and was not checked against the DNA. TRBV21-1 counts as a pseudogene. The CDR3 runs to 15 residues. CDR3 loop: CASSKGNRGSYEQYF. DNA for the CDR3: TGTGCCAGCAGCAAAGGCAACAGGGGCTCCTACGAGCAGTACTTC.

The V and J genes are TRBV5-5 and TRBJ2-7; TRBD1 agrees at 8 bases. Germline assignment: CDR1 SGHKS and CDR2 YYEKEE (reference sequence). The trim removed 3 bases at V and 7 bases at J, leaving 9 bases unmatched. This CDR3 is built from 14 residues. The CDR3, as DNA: TGTGCCAGCAGCTCCGGGACAGGCACGGGGGAGCAGTACTTC. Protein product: CASSSGTGTGEQYF. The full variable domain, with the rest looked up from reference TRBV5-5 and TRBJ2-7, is DAGVTQSPTHLIKTRGQQVTLRCSPISGHKSVSWYQQVLGQGPQFIFQYYEKEERGRGNFPDRFSARQFPNYSSELNVNALLLGDSALYLCASSSGTGTGEQYFGPGTRLTVT.

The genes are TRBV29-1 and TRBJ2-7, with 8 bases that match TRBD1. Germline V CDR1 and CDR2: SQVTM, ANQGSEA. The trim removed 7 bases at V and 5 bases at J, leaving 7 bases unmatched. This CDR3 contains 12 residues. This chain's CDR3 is CSARTGIHEQYF. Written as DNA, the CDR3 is TGCAGCGCCCGGACAGGGATCCACGAGCAGTACTTC.

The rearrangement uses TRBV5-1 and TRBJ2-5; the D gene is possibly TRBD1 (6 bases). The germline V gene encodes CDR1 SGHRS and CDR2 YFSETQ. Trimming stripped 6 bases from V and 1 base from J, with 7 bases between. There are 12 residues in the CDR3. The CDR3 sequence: CASKDSQETQYF. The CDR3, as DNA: TGCGCCAGCAAGGACAGCCAAGAGACCCAGTACTTC.

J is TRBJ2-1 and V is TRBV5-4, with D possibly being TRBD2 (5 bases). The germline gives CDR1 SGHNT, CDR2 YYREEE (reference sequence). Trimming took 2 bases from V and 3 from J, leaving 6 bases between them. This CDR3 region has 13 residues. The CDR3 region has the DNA TGTGCCAGCAGCTTCCGGGACTACAATGAGCAGTTCTTC. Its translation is CASSFRDYNEQFF. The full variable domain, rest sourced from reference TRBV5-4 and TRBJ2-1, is ETGVTQSPTHLIKTRGQQVTLRCSSQSGHNTVSWYQQALGQGPQFIFQYYREEENGRGNFPPRFSGLQFPNYSSELNVNALELDDSALYLCASSFRDYNEQFFGPGTRLTVL.

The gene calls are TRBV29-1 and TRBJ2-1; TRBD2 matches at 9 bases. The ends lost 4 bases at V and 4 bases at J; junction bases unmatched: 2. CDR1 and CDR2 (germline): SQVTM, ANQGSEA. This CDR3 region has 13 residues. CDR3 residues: CSVASGTYNEQFF. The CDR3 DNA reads TGCAGCGTTGCTAGCGGGACGTACAATGAGCAGTTCTTC.

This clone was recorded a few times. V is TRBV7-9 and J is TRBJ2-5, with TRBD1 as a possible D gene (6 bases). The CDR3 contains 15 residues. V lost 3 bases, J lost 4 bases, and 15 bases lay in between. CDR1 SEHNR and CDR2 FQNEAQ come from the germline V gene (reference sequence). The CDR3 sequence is CASSLQGGAGETQYF. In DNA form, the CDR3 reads TGTGCCAGCAGCTTGCAAGGGGGAGCCGGAGAGACCCAGTACTTC.

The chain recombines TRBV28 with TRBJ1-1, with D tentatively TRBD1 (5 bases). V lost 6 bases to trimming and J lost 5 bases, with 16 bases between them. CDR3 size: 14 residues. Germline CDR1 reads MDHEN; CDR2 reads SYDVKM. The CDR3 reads CASRTQVRVTEAFF. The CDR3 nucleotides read TGTGCCAGCAGAACACAGGTTCGGGTAACTGAAGCTTTCTTT.